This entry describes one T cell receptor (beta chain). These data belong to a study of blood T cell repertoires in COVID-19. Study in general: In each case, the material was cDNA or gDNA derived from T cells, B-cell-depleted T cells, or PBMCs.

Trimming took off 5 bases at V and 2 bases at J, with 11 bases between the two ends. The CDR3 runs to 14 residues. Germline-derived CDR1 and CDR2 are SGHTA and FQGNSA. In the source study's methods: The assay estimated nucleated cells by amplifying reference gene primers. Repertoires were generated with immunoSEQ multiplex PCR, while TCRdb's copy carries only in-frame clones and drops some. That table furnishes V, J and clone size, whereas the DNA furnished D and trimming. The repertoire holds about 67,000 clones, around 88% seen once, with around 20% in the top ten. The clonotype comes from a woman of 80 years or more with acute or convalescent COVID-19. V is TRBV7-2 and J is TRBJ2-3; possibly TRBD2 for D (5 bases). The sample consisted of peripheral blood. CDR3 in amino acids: CASSLGLTTDTQYF. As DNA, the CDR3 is TGTGCCAGCAGCCTTGGACTGACCACAGATACGCAGTATTTT.